The clone carrying this TCR beta chain was seen only a few times. Antigen: not known. CDR3 length: 16 residues. In germline, CDR1 is MDHEN, CDR2 SYDVKM. After removal of 5 bases from V and 9 bases from J, the junction contained 10 bases not matched to a gene. The sample belongs to a study of T cell repertoires in cytomegalovirus infection. At the level of the study: A matching HLA type, together with CMV infection, was signaled by public TCR beta signatures. Study-level points and caveats: Public TCR beta family frequency separated CMV-and-HLA carriers, including in an independent cohort. There were HLA-C-restricted CMV-specific TCR beta clonotypes dominating the ex vivo response.

TCRdb fed the reads into MiXCR, producing one record per CDR3 protein. The data hold around 740,000 distinct CDR3 sequences, with less than 40% observed a single time. What was sequenced was PBMCs. The J gene is TRBJ2-1, the V gene TRBV28, with 13 bases matching TRBD2. The receptor's source is a human donor in good health (CMV status not recorded). Some clones in this sample may be carry-over from other donors' samples. The CDR3 sequence is CASSPGLAGAGGEQFF. In DNA form, the CDR3 reads TGTGCCAGCAGTCCAGGACTAGCGGGAGCAGGCGGTGAGCAGTTCTTC.